The 5 T cell receptor beta chains below come from one sample, sequenced in a study of T cell responses to AZD1222 COVID-19 vaccine. Clones were sequenced by immunoSEQ multiplex PCR, and TCRdb holds only the in-frame ones, with some missing. The sample has roughly 44,000 clones; more than 80% are singletons. This sample comprised peripheral blood, obtained on day 0 of AZD1222 vaccination. The receptor source for this set is an adult in good health.

The chain uses TRBV18 and TRBJ2-6, with D perhaps matching TRBD2 (6 bases). V was cut by 2 bases and J by 0 bases, with 17 bases left in between. Germline CDR1 is KGHSH and CDR2 is LQKENI. The CDR3 covers 19 residues. The CDR3 region has the DNA TGTGCCAGCTCACCAACGGCGGGGATACCGAGCTCTGGGGCCAACGTCCTGACTTTC. This encodes CASSPTAGIPSSGANVLTF.

This chain uses TRBV28 with TRBJ1-1; TRBD1 aligns across 7 bases. The germline gives CDR1 MDHEN, CDR2 SYDVKM. V lost 2 bases and J lost 7; bases outside the gene matches: 10. CDR3 length equals 15 residues. CDR3 in DNA: TGTGCCAGCAGTTTACCCGGGACAGCGCCGGTTGAAGCTTTCTTT. It is translated as CASSLPGTAPVEAFF.

The chain couples TRBV7-9 to TRBJ1-1; maybe TRBD1 (6 bases). The CDR3 sequence is 17 residues long. CDR1 and CDR2 from the germline V gene are SEHNR and FQNEAQ (reference sequence). V was trimmed by 1 base and J by 1 base, leaving 16 bases between them. DNA of the CDR3: TGTGCCAGCAGCTTAGTGCATCGACAGGACTCGAACACTGAAGCTTTCTTT. Amino acids: CASSLVHRQDSNTEAFF.

This sequence joins TRBV27 and TRBJ1-5; weak D call: TRBD1 (6 bases). Trimming pared 0 bases from V and 5 bases from J, leaving 11 bases between. The CDR3 totals 15 residues. CDR1 is MNHEY, CDR2 SMNVEV, per germline (reference sequence). The CDR3 loop is CASSLSMGGYQPQHF. The DNA of the CDR3 is TGTGCCAGCAGTTTATCGATGGGGGGCTATCAGCCCCAGCATTTT.

The chain recombines TRBV25-1 with TRBJ1-6; D may be TRBD1 (6 bases). This CDR3 comprises 14 residues. V shed 0 bases and J shed 8 bases, with 8 bases lying between them. Germline V gene sequence: CDR1 MGHDK, CDR2 SYGVNS. CDR3: CASSEYKGDSPLHF. CDR3 bases: TGTGCCAGCAGTGAATATAAGGGGGATTCACCCCTCCACTTT.